Each of the 11 T cell receptor beta chains below was sequenced from the same sample in a study of blood T cell repertoires in COVID-19. Using immunoSEQ multiplex PCR, the repertoire was profiled, and TCRdb retains in-frame clones only, with some absent. The sample shows approximately 360,000 clones, roughly nine tenths of them seen only once. Sample: peripheral blood. Every receptor here comes from a man aged 40-49 years with acute or convalescent COVID-19.

The chain couples TRBV7-2 to TRBJ2-2; possible D gene TRBD1, 6 bases. The CDR3 sequence is 14 residues long. V was cut by 6 bases and J by 5 bases, with 13 bases left in between. The germline gives CDR1 SGHTA, CDR2 FQGNSA. Written as DNA, the CDR3 is TGTGCCAGCAGTCGCAGGGGTCCGACCGGGGAGCTGTTTTTT. It specifies CASSRRGPTGELFF.

This chain links TRBV12-5 with TRBJ2-7, with 13 bases that match TRBD2. Trimming at V came to 3 bases and at J to 2 bases, leaving 1 base not matched to a gene. The CDR3 spans 15 residues. Germline V CDR1 and CDR2: LGHNT, FRNRAP. The CDR3: CASGFGTSGAYEQYF. The CDR3 DNA is TGTGCTAGTGGTTTTGGGACTAGCGGGGCCTACGAGCAGTACTTC.

The gene calls are TRBV5-1 and TRBJ2-5, with 8 positions matching TRBD1. From germline, CDR1 is SGHRS and CDR2 YFSETQ. The CDR3 covers 15 residues. V dropped 0 bases and J dropped 2; count of bases not matched to a gene: 3. The CDR3 nucleotides are TGCGCCAGCAGCTTGGGGACAGGGTTACAAGAGACCCAGTACTTC. Residues: CASSLGTGLQETQYF.

In its sample, this clone was seen once. The chain carries TRBV7-6 and TRBJ2-2; TRBD1 might be the D (6 bases). This CDR3 has 14 amino acids. In germline, CDR1 is SGHVS, CDR2 FNYEAQ. Trimming left V 3 bases short and J 7 bases short, with 12 bases between. CDR3 amino acids: CASSLAGAGGELFF. In DNA, the CDR3 is TGTGCCAGCAGCTTGGCAGGGGCAGGCGGGGAGCTGTTTTTT.

The chain recombines TRBV2 with TRBJ1-4; D not certain. The germline V gene encodes CDR1 SNHLY and CDR2 FYNNEI. Trimming pared 5 bases from V and 3 bases from J, leaving 10 bases between. This CDR3 comprises 14 residues. The CDR3 region has the DNA TGTGCCAGCAGTTACGGGGAAGCTAATGAAAAACTGTTTTTT. Translating it yields CASSYGEANEKLFF.

The chain combines TRBV19 with TRBJ1-1, with TRBD1 identical over 7 bases. The ends lost 5 bases at V and 3 bases at J; junction bases unmatched: 6. CDR3 length equals 14 residues. The germline gives CDR1 LNHDA, CDR2 SQIVND (reference sequence). The CDR3 DNA follows: TGTGCCAGTAGTTCCCAGGGGGAAGACACTGAAGCTTTCTTT. Its translation: CASSSQGEDTEAFF.

The gene calls are TRBV5-6 and TRBJ2-1; TRBD2 is a possible D gene (5 bases). With 6 bases removed from V and 8 bases from J, the gap between germline ends came to 15 bases. Germline V gene data show CDR1 as SGHDT and CDR2 as YYEEEE. The CDR3 totals 13 residues. The CDR3 region has the DNA TGTGCCAGCACGCCGCGCGGGCTCGATGAGCAGTTCTTC. Its protein product is CASTPRGLDEQFF.

The rearrangement joins TRBV30 to TRBJ2-7; D may be TRBD2 (7 bases). Trimming cost V 7 bases and J 3 bases, with 22 bases left between them. The CDR3 has 15 amino acids. Per germline, CDR1 GTSNPN and CDR2 SVGIG (reference sequence). CDR3 region: CAFSGGVSSRYEQYF. DNA of the CDR3: TGTGCCTTCTCGGGGGGCGTATCGTCACGCTACGAGCAGTACTTC.

This chain connects TRBV7-9 to TRBJ2-1, with D perhaps TRBD2 (7 bases). V lost 8 bases to trimming and J lost 8 bases, with 13 bases between them. Looked up from germline, CDR1 is SEHNR and CDR2 is FQNEAQ (reference sequence). The CDR3 has 12 residues. CDR3 in amino acids: CASQRGGDEQFF. The CDR3 DNA reads as TGTGCCAGCCAAAGGGGGGGCGATGAGCAGTTCTTC.

The chain combines TRBV12-3 or TRBV12-4 with TRBJ2-5; D gene uncertain. Trimming removed 3 bases at V and 4 bases at J, with 6 bases between. The length of the CDR3 is 12 residues. The CDR3, as DNA: TGTGCCAGCAGTTTGAGTAGAGAGACCCAGTACTTC. Amino acids: CASSLSRETQYF.

The chain links TRBV4-1 to TRBJ2-7, with TRBD2 matching over 13 bases. Germline V gene sequence: CDR1 MGHRA, CDR2 YSYEKL. This CDR3 spans 18 amino acids. After removal of 4 bases from V and 1 base from J, the junction contained 10 bases not matched to a gene. CDR3 sequence: CASSPARGLAGASYEQYF. In DNA, the CDR3 is TGCGCCAGCAGCCCCGCCCGAGGACTAGCGGGGGCATCCTACGAGCAGTACTTC.